Below are 23 T cell receptor beta chains sequenced from a single sample in a study of blood T cells in healthy people across ages. Sample-barcoded 5' priming and a J-beta primer mix drove a second PCR of about 6 to 11 cycles. TCRdb ran MiXCR on the 5' RACE reads and lists one entry per CDR3 protein. The table includes 850,000 to 1,300,000 distinct CDR3 sequences, 40% to 55% detected once. The sample was blood. The receptors derive from a woman aged 55-75 years in good health.

This clonotype has at least ten counts. The V call is TRBV29-1, the J call TRBJ2-4; possible D gene TRBD1, 6 bases. V was shortened by 1 base and J by 1 base, with 11 bases between the two germline ends. The germline V gene encodes CDR1 SQVTM and CDR2 ANQGSEA. The CDR3 loop spans 15 amino acids. Written as DNA, the CDR3 is TGCAGCGTTGAAGGGGGGCAGGGGGCCAAAAACATTCAGTACTTC. Its protein product is CSVEGGQGAKNIQYF.

Remarks on this clonotype: Possible read error: a much larger clone is one base away. The J gene is TRBJ2-7, the V gene TRBV20-1; D remains ambiguous. CDR1 and CDR2 from the germline V gene are DFQATT and SNEGSKA (reference sequence). CDR3 length: 15 amino acids. The CDR3 DNA reads as TGCAGTGCTAGAGATTGGGTTCGGGCCTCCTCCGAGCAGTACTTC. Its translation is CSARDWVRASSEQYF.

This chain joins TRBV7-2 and TRBJ2-2; D not certain. The CDR3 extends over 14 amino acids. V lost 1 base and J 7 bases, leaving 10 bases between the germline ends. Germline V gene lookup returns CDR1 SGHTA and CDR2 FQGNSA. This chain's CDR3 is CASSLGVGGGELFF. The CDR3, as DNA: TGTGCCAGCAGCTTAGGCGTGGGTGGCGGGGAGCTGTTTTTT. The variable domain in full, completed from reference TRBV7-2 and TRBJ2-2, reads GAGVSQSPSNKVTEKGKDVELRCDPISGHTALYWYRQSLGQGLEFLIYFQGNSAPDKSGLPSDRFSAERTGGSVSTLTIQRTQQEDSAVYLCASSLGVGGGELFFGEGSRLTVL.

This clonotype was picked up a small number of times. The chain combines TRBV10-2 with TRBJ1-1; D is ambiguous. The length of the CDR3 is 15 residues. In germline, CDR1 is WSHSY, CDR2 SAAADI. V was cut by 0 bases and J by 1 base, with 9 bases left in between. CDR3 coding DNA: TGCGCCAGCAGTGAGTCAAGCCTAGCGAACACTGAAGCTTTCTTT. It translates to CASSESSLANTEAFF.

This clonotype came up a few times. This chain joins TRBV4-1 and TRBJ2-1, with 9 bases fitting TRBD2. CDR3 length equals 16 residues. From germline, CDR1 is MGHRA and CDR2 YSYEKL. The V segment lost 1 base and the J segment 5 bases; nucleotides outside the gene matches: 6. The CDR3 is CASSQGSGTSHNEQFF. CDR3 nucleotide sequence: TGCGCCAGCAGCCAAGGATCCGGGACTAGCCACAATGAGCAGTTCTTC.

The chain links TRBV12-3 or TRBV12-4 to TRBJ2-5, with unresolved D. TRBJ2-7 matches the DNA end more closely, so the J call is doubtful. CDR3 length equals 14 residues. The chain's CDR3 is CASSLTSSPLEQYF. The CDR3 DNA is TGTGCCAGCAGTTTAACTTCTAGTCCCCTCGAGCAGTACTTC.

This clonotype was recorded a few times. The V call is TRBV3-1, the J call TRBJ2-6; 9 bases fit TRBD1. This CDR3 is 19 amino acids long. Trimming at V came to 1 base and at J to 2 bases, leaving 9 bases not matched to a gene. Germline CDR1 and CDR2: LGHDT and YNNKEL (reference sequence). The CDR3 sequence is CASSQVGWGQGAGANVLTF. CDR3 sequence (DNA): TGTGCCAGCAGCCAAGTAGGTTGGGGACAGGGAGCTGGGGCCAACGTCCTGACTTTC.

This clonotype was detected only a few times. The J gene is TRBJ2-7, the V gene TRBV6-6; D is unclear. This CDR3 has 12 residues. In germline, CDR1 is MNHNY, CDR2 SVGAGI (reference sequence). Trimming took 1 base from V and 6 from J, leaving 7 bases between them. This chain's CDR3 is CASSYYWGEQYF. The CDR3 coding sequence is TGTGCCAGCAGTTACTATTGGGGCGAGCAGTACTTC.

This clonotype was seen a few times. This chain uses TRBV28 with TRBJ2-4; 10 bases agree with TRBD1. The better agreement between TRBJ2-7 and the DNA end casts doubt on the J call. CDR3 length: 15 amino acids. Germline-derived CDR1 and CDR2 are MDHEN and SYDVKM. This CDR3 reads CASASSGTGVSEQYF. The CDR3 DNA sequence: TGTGCCAGCGCTTCCTCGGGGACAGGGGTAAGCGAGCAGTACTTC.

In DNA form, the CDR3 reads TGTGCCAGCAGTGGGCCCCGACTAGCGGAAGAGACCCAGTACTTC. It specifies CASSGPRLAEETQYF. The chain employs TRBV6-5 and TRBJ2-5, with 9 bases matching TRBD2. The junction had 7 bases not matched to a gene; V was cut back by 5 bases and J by 3 bases. Germline CDR1 and CDR2: MNHEY and SVGAGI. This CDR3 is 15 amino acids long.

This clonotype has only a few counts. This sequence joins TRBV4-2 and TRBJ1-2; perhaps TRBD1 as D (6 bases). The V gene's germline CDR1 is LGHNA and CDR2 YNFKEQ. This CDR3 is 15 amino acids long. V lost 2 bases and J 3 bases, leaving 13 bases between the germline ends. This CDR3 reads CASSQRAGVDYGYTF. In DNA form, the CDR3 reads TGTGCCAGCAGCCAAAGAGCAGGGGTCGACTATGGCTACACCTTC.

The CDR3 reads CSVEVGPNYEQYF. DNA for the CDR3: TGCAGCGTTGAAGTGGGACCGAACTACGAGCAGTACTTC. The V call is TRBV29-1, the J call TRBJ2-7, with D possibly being TRBD1 or TRBD2 (5 bases each). CDR3 length: 13 residues. Germline lookup yields CDR1 SQVTM and CDR2 ANQGSEA. Trimming removed 1 base from V and 3 bases from J, with 10 bases in between.

Details on this clonotype: The junction does not match germline at one end; this may be a read error. The chain has TRBV20-1 and TRBJ2-3; no clear D. Germline CDR1 DFQATT, CDR2 SNEGSKA (reference sequence). This CDR3 spans 13 amino acids. The CDR3, as DNA: TGCGGTGCTAGAGATGTGAGCATAGATACGCAGTATTTT. Its translation: CGARDVSIDTQYF.

The chain recombines TRBV9 with TRBJ1-2, with a weak D call TRBD1 (6 bases). Between the trimmed V and J ends, which lost 0 bases and 4 bases, there was a span of 13 bases. This CDR3 has 15 amino acids. Per germline, CDR1 SGDLS and CDR2 YYNGEE. CDR3 amino acids: CASSVGGAAPYGYTF. CDR3 sequence (DNA): TGTGCCAGCAGCGTAGGGGGGGCCGCTCCCTATGGCTACACCTTC.

This clonotype was counted ten times or more. The chain employs TRBV9 and TRBJ2-5; 7 bases fit TRBD2. CDR1 and CDR2 (germline): SGDLS, YYNGEE. The CDR3 covers 15 residues. Losses at the gene ends were 1 base for V and 4 bases for J; bases not matched to a gene: 7. The CDR3 DNA sequence: TGTGCCAGCAGCGTACGACCAGGACTAGGAGAGACCCAGTACTTC. As protein: CASSVRPGLGETQYF.

This clonotype was picked up a small number of times. The chain employs TRBV20-1 and TRBJ2-5; 8 bases line up with TRBD2. Germline V gene data show CDR1 as DFQATT and CDR2 as SNEGSKA (reference sequence). The CDR3 totals 17 residues. Losses at the gene ends were 0 bases for V and 6 bases for J; bases not matched to a gene: 15. CDR3 in DNA: TGCAGTGCTAGAGATCGGGTTAGCGGGACCACCGGGCAGACCCAGTACTTC. Amino acid sequence: CSARDRVSGTTGQTQYF.

The chain links TRBV6-5 to TRBJ2-3; D remains unclear. The germline V and J ends were trimmed by 1 base and 1 base, with 12 bases remaining between them. From germline, CDR1 is MNHEY and CDR2 SVGAGI. The CDR3 has 16 residues. The chain's CDR3 is CASSYYRNPRTDTQYF. Here the CDR3 DNA reads TGTGCCAGCAGTTACTACCGAAACCCCCGCACAGATACGCAGTATTTT.

This clonotype was seen only a few times. V gene TRBV7-2 combines with J gene TRBJ2-5, with D possibly being TRBD2 (6 bases). Trimming shortened V by 2 bases and J by 1 base, and 11 bases separated the two germline ends. The CDR3 contains 15 residues. The germline CDR1 and CDR2 sequences are SGHTA and FQGNSA. The CDR3 here is CASSLQAGSQETQYF. The CDR3 DNA follows: TGTGCCAGCAGCTTACAAGCGGGTAGCCAAGAGACCCAGTACTTC.

The V call is TRBV2, the J call TRBJ2-5, with TRBD2 identical over 12 bases. V dropped 5 bases and J dropped 11; count of bases not matched to a gene: 18. The CDR3 runs 17 residues. Germline-derived CDR1 and CDR2 are SNHLY and FYNNEI. CDR3 nucleotide sequence: TGTGCCAGCAGTCGGTGGACTAGCGGGACCCTTGGTAATGAGCAGTACTTC. It yields the protein CASSRWTSGTLGNEQYF.

The chain employs TRBV29-1 and TRBJ2-5, with 8 bases lining up with TRBD2. This CDR3 contains 14 residues. V was pared by 4 bases and J by 4 bases, with 8 bases of the junction left unmatched. CDR1 SQVTM and CDR2 ANQGSEA come from the germline V gene. CDR3 coding DNA: TGCAGCGTTGTTCTAGCGGGCGCCGGAGAGACCCAGTACTTC. It yields the protein CSVVLAGAGETQYF.

CDR3: CSATVGGVAYEQYF. CDR3 in DNA: TGCAGTGCTACTGTGGGCGGGGTAGCCTACGAGCAGTACTTC. The chain combines TRBV20-1 with TRBJ2-7; D is perhaps TRBD2 (6 bases). Germline V gives CDR1 DFQATT, CDR2 SNEGSKA (reference sequence). The CDR3 sequence is 14 residues long. Trimming took 4 bases from V and 2 from J, leaving 15 bases between them.

V gene TRBV28 combines with J gene TRBJ2-7, with TRBD2 identical over 7 bases. In germline, CDR1 is MDHEN, CDR2 SYDVKM. V lost 6 bases and J lost 4; bases outside the gene matches: 9. This CDR3 has 14 amino acids. CDR3 region: CASRSSGITYEQYF. Here the CDR3 DNA reads TGTGCCAGCAGATCCAGCGGGATCACATACGAGCAGTACTTC.

The rearrangement links TRBV28 to TRBJ2-5; 9 nucleotides line up with TRBD1. This CDR3 is built from 16 residues. Germline V gene data show CDR1 as MDHEN and CDR2 as SYDVKM. The J segment lost 5 bases and the V segment lost 4 bases, leaving 11 bases of the junction unmatched. The CDR3 sequence: CASSSTRTGEYETQYF. CDR3 in DNA: TGTGCCAGCAGTTCCACCCGGACAGGGGAGTATGAGACCCAGTACTTC.